This record concerns one TCR beta chain sequence. Its antigen is unknown. The input lacks base qualities; no much larger clone sits a single base away. Without any cell sorting, total RNA and DNA were co-extracted from about 21-30 mg of bulk tissue using the AllPrep DNA/RNA mini kit. Between late 2015 and 2016, 4 to 6 patients in China with histopathologically diagnosed primary liver carcinoma had surgical resection. Patients had chronic HBV infection and were treatment-naive at sampling. Each tumor was sampled at five spatially separated regions: the tumor centre plus the superior, inferior, left-lateral and right-lateral poles. Histological examination found more than 80% viable tumor cells in every tumor sample. Fresh tumor and adjacent tissue pieces were bisected; one half was stored in RNAlater at -80°C, the other sent for histology. This entry comes from a study of tumor-infiltrating lymphocytes in primary liver carcinoma (dated by TCRdb to 2015 to 2018). Notes on the research overall: Of the five patients, three men and two women aged 30 to 69 years, four had hepatocellular carcinoma and one had combined HCC and intrahepatic cholangiocarcinoma. To link TCRbeta repertoire diversity to the local molecular phenotype, the 20 to 25 tumor region samples were profiled with Agilent mRNA microarrays. The five patients had tumors staged T1-T3 N0M0, with maximum diameters ranging from about 4 to 11 cm. Reproducibility between technical replicate repertoires was high, with correlation coefficients above 0.98 and mean shared-clone rates around 0.88. A total of 35 specimens from 5 patients underwent TCRbeta repertoire sequencing, comprising 25 or so tumor regions, 5 adjacent noncancerous liver tissues and 5 peripheral blood samples. Across five regions of each liver tumor, along with adjacent normal tissue and blood, the study brought together TCRbeta repertoire sequencing, expression microarrays and whole-exome sequencing. Roughly 3.65 to 7.13 million productive TCRbeta reads were obtained per sample, and no significant difference in read depth was found between tissue types. Study-wide findings and limitations: The top 250 clones accounted for a significantly greater share of the repertoire in tumors than in blood (p = 0.039). Pairs of tumor regions showed greater repertoire overlap (mean around 36%) than tumor-adjacent pairs (roughly 17%) or tumor-blood pairs (approximately 14%), which is consistent with antigen-driven expansion. Since the samples were bulk and unsorted, there was no way to compare CD4+ and CD8+ T cell repertoires. The study included only four or five patients, and the authors note findings should be validated in a larger study. Because only the TCR beta chain was sequenced and unpaired alpha chains were not captured, true repertoire diversity is likely underestimated. Only roughly 8-25% of top clones appeared in all five regions of a tumor, which suggests that tumor-infiltrating T cells are spatially heterogeneous.

Trimmed from V: 8 bases; trimmed from J: 0 bases; junction bases lacking a gene match: 7. Including cysteine and phenylalanine, the CDR3 has 16 amino acids. The only DNA kept is the CDR3, 48 bases in frame from the first base. Taken from the germline V gene, the CDR1 and CDR2 loops are MDHEN and SYDVKM. A constant-region primer and ProtoScript II reverse transcriptase were used to reverse-transcribe TCRbeta-specific cDNA from around 480 ng total RNA. The TCRbeta libraries were prepared through three rounds of nested multiplex PCR following a slightly modified ARM-PCR procedure. Multiplex TRBV1-TRBV30 forward primers and a Cbeta reverse primer were used in the first two PCR rounds, each of which was run for 10 cycles. A final 25-cycle PCR with Deep VentR polymerase added sample barcodes and Illumina adapters. Amplicons of 200-500 bp were gel-purified with a QIAquick gel extraction kit before sequencing. An Illumina HiSeq 2500 was used to sequence the TCRbeta amplicons with 250-bp paired-end reads. As for the authors' bioinformatics: Quality trimming of reads was performed with Trimmomatic v0.33, and paired reads were merged with FLASH v1.2.11 so that full CDR3 sequences could be recovered. V, D and J germline segments were assigned to the rearranged TCRbeta sequences by MiGEC v1.2.1b. Clonotype statistics and Shannon-Wiener diversity indices were calculated with VDJtools v1.0.0. Except for diversity analysis, only each sample's 250 most abundant clonotypes were used in subsequent analyses to reduce sampling bias. The public reads were reanalyzed by TCRdb: fastp trimming at Q25, MiXCR alignment, in-frame beta chains only. Identical CDR3 protein sequences are pooled into one entry, listed with their most common genes and DNA. The V and J calls here are based on TCRdb, not the publication. The sample table contains 45,000 to 65,000 distinct CDR3 sequences; only one count was recorded for about 77% of them. Of the sample, around 22% falls within the top ten clones.

Sequencing input: liver tumor tissue from sampling region 5. The sample's cell subset or site, from its label and the paper: tumor region T5, tumor centre. The V and J segments used are TRBV28 and TRBJ2-2, and TRBD2 matches 9 of the central bases. The receptor was derived from a middle-aged man with primary liver carcinoma and hepatitis B virus infection. The nucleotide sequence is TGTGCCAGCCGGCTAGCGGGATTTGCGAACACCGGGGAGCTGTTTTTT. Its coded protein is CASRLAGFANTGELFF.